The rows below give T cell receptor beta chains drawn from one sample of a study of graft-versus-host responses after intestinal transplantation. Clones were sequenced by immunoSEQ multiplex PCR, and TCRdb holds only the in-frame ones, with some missing. The sample records nearly 100,000 clones, 80% to 95% being singletons. This specimen consisted of PBMCs, obtained about 450 days after intestinal transplant. The receptor set was obtained from a human patient who received an intestinal transplant, so some T cells may come from the graft donor. CDR3s leave out the opening cysteine and the closing phenylalanine or tryptophan.

>TRBV5-6|TRBJ2-7
ASSLISTGGGYEQY
>TRBV7-6|TRBJ1-5
ASSLVGGNRWRLKSSSQPQH
>TRBV5-1|TRBJ2-7
ASSLPQGESYEQY
>TRBV5-5|TRBJ2-7
ASSTASGSYEQY
>TRBV25-1|TRBJ1-1
ASEDGRGRGAF
>TRBV2|TRBJ1-2
ASSVKTDHGYT
>TRBV9|TRBJ2-2
ASSVGSGGAGELF
>TRBV29-1|TRBJ1-1
SVEGDTNTEAF
>TRBV10-1|TRBJ1-1
ASSESGGGAAF
>TRBV4-1|TRBJ1-2
ASSLEDRANGYT
>TRBV6-6|TRBJ1-1
ASSRMNTEAF
>TRBV5-5|TRBJ1-1
ASSPRTGGKMNTEAF
>TRBV9|TRBJ1-2
ASSVHEGVNYGYT
>TRBV27|TRBJ1-5
ASSSLRTGVNQPQH
>TRBV19|TRBJ2-2
ATTGDRDTGELF
>TRBV6-5|TRBJ1-2
ASGTGKGPNYGYT
>TRBV10-1|TRBJ1-1
ASSSDPGRYTEAF
>TRBV7-8|TRBJ2-1
ASSPGTGASGEQF
>TRBV4-1|TRBJ2-7
ASSLDSSYEQY
>TRBV5-5|TRBJ1-6
ASSPGTGLGGKNSPLH
>TRBV5-1|TRBJ2-2
ASSFWDRGPVGELF
>TRBV9|TRBJ2-3
ASSVGAAGTDTQY
>TRBV18|TRBJ1-6
ASSPLSSYNSPLH
>TRBV19|TRBJ1-2
ASIPRESNYGYT
>TRBV29-1|TRBJ1-2
SGQVPYGYT
>TRBV7-6|TRBJ2-7
ASSEPGTLY
>TRBV2|TRBJ1-4
ASRTGGWDEKLF
>TRBV5-4|TRBJ1-4
ASSLRAENEKLF
>TRBV25-1|TRBJ2-5
ASSDPWGGETQY
>TRBV5-5|TRBJ2-7
ASSFSSHVYEQY
>TRBV7-6|TRBJ2-1
ASSLLAGHNKQF
>TRBV7-2|TRBJ2-5
ASRRTGDPETQY
>TRBV29-1|TRBJ2-5
SVGQGNWETQY
>TRBV5-1|TRBJ2-5
ASSFGGTQETQY
>TRBV5-8|TRBJ1-5
ASSLAGTGSQH
>TRBV5-5|TRBJ2-7
ASSLGLPGKQY
>TRBV5-5|TRBJ1-6
ASSLGGSYNSPLH
>TRBV7-9|TRBJ2-1
ASSTSLLSGDFYNEQF
>TRBV10-2|TRBJ1-5
ASCPGQGSQPQH
>TRBV20-1|TRBJ2-1
SVREVLAQF
>TRBV4-1|TRBJ2-7
ASSPSGGAGFYEQY
>TRBV5-6|TRBJ2-2
ASSLQGTGELF
>TRBV7-2|NA
ASSLIRGTPYEQY
>TRBV6-5|TRBJ2-5
ASGLRYQETQY
>TRBV18|TRBJ1-1
ASSGGENTEAF
>TRBV10-2|TRBJ2-2
ASSHPWTSGGYTNTGELF
>TRBV9|TRBJ1-2
ASSAKGTDSLGYT
>TRBV6-1|TRBJ2-7
ASTGGTGYEQY
>TRBV7-8|TRBJ2-7
ASSRLGGPYEQY
>TRBV9|TRBJ1-2
ASSPRDRGSVDPNYGYT
>TRBV19|TRBJ1-6
AREDRGRNSPLH
>TRBV5-6|TRBJ2-7
ASSLGLTGHFRGYEQY
>TRBV6-1|TRBJ2-7
ASIPRRDGYEQY
>TRBV11-2|TRBJ1-6
ASSLEGSHNSPLH